This T cell receptor beta chain comes out of a study of cytomegalovirus exposure and HLA in healthy donors. Looking at the study overall: Approximately 180 million T cells yielded more than 95 million unique TCR beta sequences, as an earlier analysis found. Inside one of the first data releases sat some 93 million unique TCRs taken from HLA-typed donors.

About this clone: Its target is not known.

This CDR3 is built from 16 residues. The trim removed 2 bases at V and 4 bases at J, leaving 9 bases unmatched. In germline, CDR1 is SGDLS, CDR2 YYNGEE. Study-level findings and limits: Presence/absence analyses treated sequencing depth as roughly uniform across donors.

PCR was performed using 60 Vbeta and 13 Jbeta primers. TCRdb's copy holds only in-frame clones and misses some; the assay was immunoSEQ multiplex PCR. The table lists roughly 140,000 clones, approximately 85% of them singletons. The sequencing sample was made of PBMCs. The sequence derives from a young woman in good health and CMV-seronegative. The chain combines TRBV9 with TRBJ2-5; 9 nucleotides agree with TRBD1. CDR3 bases: TGTGCCAGCAGCGTCGTGGGACAGGGAGATAGAGAGACCCAGTACTTC. This codes for CASSVVGQGDRETQYF. Looking up the rest from reference TRBV9 and TRBJ2-5 gives the full variable domain: DSGVTQTPKHLITATGQRVTLRCSPRSGDLSVYWYQQSLDQGLQFLIQYYNGEERAKGNILERFSAQQFPDLHSELNLSSLELGDSALYFCASSVVGQGDRETQYFGPGTRLLVL.